This entry describes one TCR beta chain. The data originate from a study of control samples from healthy donors and cancer patients. Germline assignment: CDR1 MGHRA and CDR2 YSYEKL. The CDR3 spans 11 residues. Deletions cut 1 base from V and 8 bases from J, with 5 bases between. Measured with immunoSEQ multiplex PCR; TCRdb has only the in-frame clones, and not every one. The sample has 180,000 or so clones, 91% seen once; the top ten hold 1.5%. The chain employs TRBV4-1 and TRBJ1-1; D possibly corresponds to TRBD1 (5 bases). Sequenced: blood. This clonotype was sampled from a woman aged 30 to 39 in good health. The CDR3 DNA sequence: TGCGCCAGCAGCCAAGCAGGGGAAGCTTTCTTT. It translates to CASSQAGEAFF.